The rows below give T cell receptor beta chains drawn from one sample of a study of cytomegalovirus exposure and HLA in healthy donors. TCRdb's table, derived via immunoSEQ multiplex PCR, lists solely in-frame clones and lacks some. The sample lists some 130,000 clones; 60% to 75% were seen once. Specimen: PBMCs. The receptors were sampled from a human donor in good health. Both conserved end residues are part of each CDR3. Fields, in order: J gene, V gene, clone size, D gene, CDR3 DNA, CDR3 protein. The D gene is left open where the match is weak. The size of a clone is reported for some rows only, either as once, few or many, or as a class for expanded clones.

TRBJ2-1 TRBV28 NA TRBD2 TGTGCCAGCAGTGGCCGAGGGGTAGCGGGAGTTGAGCAGTTCTTC CASSGRGVAGVEQFF
TRBJ2-1 TRBV6-1 NA NA TGTGCCACCGTATATTCGCTAGTGGGCAATGAGCAGTTCTTC CATVYSLVGNEQFF
TRBJ2-7 TRBV10-3 few NA TGTGCCATCAGGGGCAGTAGTTCCTACGAGCAGTACTTC CAIRGSSSYEQYF
TRBJ1-2 TRBV5-6 NA NA TGTGCCAGCAGCTTTTCGGAGTATGGCTACACCTTC CASSFSEYGYTF
TRBJ2-1 TRBV9 NA TRBD2 TGTGCCAGCAGCGCCGCCCTAGCGGGGGGCTACAATGAGCAGTTCTTC CASSAALAGGYNEQFF
TRBJ2-7 TRBV28 NA TRBD2 TGTGCCAGCAGCCTCGGACTAGCGGGAACCTACGAGCAGTACTTC CASSLGLAGTYEQYF
TRBJ2-7 TRBV4-1 NA NA TGCGCCAGCAGCCAAGATCGGTACGGGGGTTTGGTCGAGCAGTACTTC CASSQDRYGGLVEQYF
TRBJ2-1 TRBV11-2 NA NA TGTGCCAGCAGCCGGGGAAGTGAGCAGTTCTTC CASSRGSEQFF
TRBJ2-3 TRBV10-2 NA TRBD2 TGCGCCAGCAGTGAGTCGCCTAGCGGGAGGACAGATACGCAGTATTTT CASSESPSGRTDTQYF
TRBJ2-3 TRBV7-3 NA TRBD2 TGTGCCAGCAGCGCACTAGCGGGCACCACAGATACGCAGTATTTT CASSALAGTTDTQYF
TRBJ2-2 TRBV9 few NA TGTGCCAGCAGCGAAGGCGACAGACGACACACCGGGGAGCTGTTTTTT CASSEGDRRHTGELFF
TRBJ1-5 TRBV28 NA TRBD1 TGTGCCAGCAGTGGACAGGGCTCATTCCAGCCCCAGCATTTT CASSGQGSFQPQHF
TRBJ1-2 TRBV19 NA NA TGTGCCAGTAGTAGACTCCCCGGATTGTATGGCTACACCTTC CASSRLPGLYGYTF
TRBJ2-7 TRBV11-3 few NA TGTGCCAGCAGCTTAGCAGGTCTTAGCTCCTACGAGCAGTACTTC CASSLAGLSSYEQYF
TRBJ2-7 TRBV10-1 NA NA TGCGCCAGCAGTGATCCGGGAATGTACGAGCAGTACTTC CASSDPGMYEQYF
TRBJ2-2 TRBV25-1 NA TRBD2 TGTGCCAGCAGTGAACGTAGCGGGAGGTACACCGGGGAGCTGTTTTTT CASSERSGRYTGELFF
TRBJ2-7 TRBV27 NA NA TGTGCCAGCAGTTCCACCTACGAGCAGTACTTC CASSSTYEQYF
TRBJ1-5 TRBV2 NA TRBD1 TGTGCCAGCAGTAAGGACAGGCAGTATCAGCCCCAGCATTTT CASSKDRQYQPQHF
TRBJ2-7 TRBV15 NA NA TGTGCCACCAGCAGAGAGTTAGTCGGGCGGGGTCCCTACGAGCAGTACTTC CATSRELVGRGPYEQYF
TRBJ1-3 TRBV4-1 NA NA TGCGCCAGCAGCCAAAATACAGGCAGCTCTGGAAACACCATATATTTT CASSQNTGSSGNTIYF
TRBJ1-1 TRBV10-2 few NA TGCGCCAGCACAGGAGGGAGAAAAACTGAAGCTTTCTTT CASTGGRKTEAFF
TRBJ1-3 TRBV7-2 NA NA TGTGCCAGCAGCTTAAGGGGACAACAAGGAAACACCATATATTTT CASSLRGQQGNTIYF
TRBJ2-2 TRBV9 NA TRBD2 TGTGCCAGCAGCCATGTGGGACTAGCGGGAGAGGCGAACACCGGGGAGCTGTTTTTT CASSHVGLAGEANTGELFF
TRBJ1-1 TRBV11-2 few TRBD1 TGTGCCAGCAGCTTGGGACAGGGGAACTCTGAAGCTTTCTTT CASSLGQGNSEAFF
TRBJ2-2 TRBV7-2 NA TRBD2 TGTGCCAGCAGCTTAGAAGCGGGAGTCACCGGGGAGCTGTTTTTT CASSLEAGVTGELFF
TRBJ2-7 TRBV7-8 few NA TGTGCCAGCAGCTTAGCGATTCTTAGGACACCCCAGGAGGGGAAGAGCTCCTACGAGCAGTACTTC CASSLAILRTPQEGKSSYEQYF
TRBJ2-5 TRBV29-1 NA NA TGCAGCGCTGCGCCCCAAGAGACCCAGTACTTC CSAAPQETQYF
TRBJ2-7 TRBV27 NA TRBD2 TGTGCCAGTTGGTCTCGGGAGGGTTCCTACGAGCAGTACTTC CASWSREGSYEQYF
TRBJ2-1 TRBV18 NA TRBD2 TGTGCCAGCTCGGAAGGGACTACAACCCCGGGTGAGCAGTTCTTC CASSEGTTTPGEQFF
TRBJ2-1 TRBV5-1 NA TRBD1 TGCGCCAGCAGCTTGGGACAGGGGGCCTACAATGAGCAGTTCTTC CASSLGQGAYNEQFF
TRBJ1-5 TRBV2 NA TRBD1 TGTGCCAGCAGTATGGGACAGGGGAGTCAGCCCCAGCATTTT CASSMGQGSQPQHF
TRBJ1-1 TRBV2 few NA TGTGCCAGCAGTGAGTCAGGGGTTGGGACTGAAGCTTTCTTT CASSESGVGTEAFF
TRBJ2-7 TRBV11-2 NA NA TGTGCCAGCAGCTTAGGGAGGGCGCAGAGGAATTACGAGCAGTACTTC CASSLGRAQRNYEQYF
TRBJ2-7 TRBV27 NA TRBD2 TGTGCCAGCAGTTTTCTAGGCGGGAGCTTGCACGAGCAGTACTTC CASSFLGGSLHEQYF
TRBJ2-7 TRBV5-6 few TRBD2 TGTGCCAGCAGCCCTAGGAGGACTAGCGGGAGTTACGAGCAGTACTTC CASSPRRTSGSYEQYF
TRBJ2-2 TRBV9 NA NA TGTGCCAGCAGCGTTGGGACTGCAAACACCGGGGAGCTGTTTTTT CASSVGTANTGELFF
TRBJ1-2 TRBV5-1 NA NA TGCGCCAGCAGCTTGGAGGAAGGGGGGGACTATGGCTACACCTTC CASSLEEGGDYGYTF
TRBJ2-5 TRBV7-9 NA TRBD1 TGTGCCAGCAGCCCGCGTGGAGCAGGGGGCAAAGAGACCCAGTACTTC CASSPRGAGGKETQYF
TRBJ2-3 TRBV7-2 NA NA TGTGCCAGCAGCTTTTATAGACAAAACTTCACAGATACGCAGTATTTT CASSFYRQNFTDTQYF
TRBJ2-3 TRBV11-3 NA NA TGTGCCAGCAGCTTACCCGGGACTGCCACAGATACGCAGTATTTT CASSLPGTATDTQYF
TRBJ2-3 TRBV18 NA TRBD2 TGTGCCAGCTCACCAATAGCGGGAGTAAACACAGATACGCAGTATTTT CASSPIAGVNTDTQYF
TRBJ2-7 TRBV28 few NA TGTGCCAGCAGTTCCCACGGGGGGCCCCGCGAGCAGTACTTC CASSSHGGPREQYF
TRBJ1-2 TRBV5-1 NA NA TGCGCCAGCAGCTTGGGACAGAACTATGGCTACACCTTC CASSLGQNYGYTF
TRBJ2-2 TRBV5-1 NA NA TGCGCCAGCAGCTTGATCGCGAACACCGGGGAGCTGTTTTTT CASSLIANTGELFF
TRBJ1-5 TRBV18 NA NA TGTGCCAGCTCAGCGGCACAGGGCGCGGGGGGAGGCAATCAGCCCCAGCATTTT CASSAAQGAGGGNQPQHF
TRBJ2-5 TRBV27 NA NA TGTGCCAGCAGTCTGTCAGGGGGGAGGTTCGAGACCCAGTACTTC CASSLSGGRFETQYF
TRBJ2-5 TRBV15 NA TRBD1 TGTGCCACCAGCAGAGCCGGGACAGGGACGGTAGAGACCCAGTACTTC CATSRAGTGTVETQYF
TRBJ2-3 TRBV19 NA NA TGTGCCAGTAGTTCCTCGGGAAACACAGATACGCAGTATTTT CASSSSGNTDTQYF